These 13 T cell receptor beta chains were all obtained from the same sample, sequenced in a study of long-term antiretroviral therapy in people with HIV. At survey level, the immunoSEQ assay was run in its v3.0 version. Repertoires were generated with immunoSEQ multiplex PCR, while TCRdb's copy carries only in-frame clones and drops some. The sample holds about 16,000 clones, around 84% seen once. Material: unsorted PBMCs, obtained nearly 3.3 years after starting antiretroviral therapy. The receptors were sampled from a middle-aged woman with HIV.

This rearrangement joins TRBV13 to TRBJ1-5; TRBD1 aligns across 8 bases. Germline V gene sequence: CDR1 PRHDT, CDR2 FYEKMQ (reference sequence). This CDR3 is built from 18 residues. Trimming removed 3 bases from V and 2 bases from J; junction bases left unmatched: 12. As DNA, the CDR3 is TGTGCCAGCAGCTTCGGCAGGGGACAGGTTCGGGGCAATCAGCCCCAGCATTTT. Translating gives CASSFGRGQVRGNQPQHF.

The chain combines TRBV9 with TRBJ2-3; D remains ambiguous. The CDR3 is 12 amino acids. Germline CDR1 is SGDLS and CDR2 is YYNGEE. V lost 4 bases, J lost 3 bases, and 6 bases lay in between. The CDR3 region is CASSLLTDTQYF. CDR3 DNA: TGTGCCAGCAGCCTTCTAACAGATACGCAGTATTTT.

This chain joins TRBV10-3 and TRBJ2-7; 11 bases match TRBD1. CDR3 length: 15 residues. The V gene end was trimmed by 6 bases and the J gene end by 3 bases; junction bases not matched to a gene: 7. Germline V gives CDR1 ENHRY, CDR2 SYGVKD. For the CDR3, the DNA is TGTGCCATCAGGACGGACAGGGGGCCGTTCTACGAGCAGTACTTC. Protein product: CAIRTDRGPFYEQYF.

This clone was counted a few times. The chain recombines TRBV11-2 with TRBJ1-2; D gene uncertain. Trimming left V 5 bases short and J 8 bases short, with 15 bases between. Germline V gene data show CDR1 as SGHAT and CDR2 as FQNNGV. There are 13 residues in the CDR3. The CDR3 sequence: CASSRLIEVGYTF. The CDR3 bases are TGTGCCAGCAGCCGGTTAATAGAGGTGGGCTACACCTTC.

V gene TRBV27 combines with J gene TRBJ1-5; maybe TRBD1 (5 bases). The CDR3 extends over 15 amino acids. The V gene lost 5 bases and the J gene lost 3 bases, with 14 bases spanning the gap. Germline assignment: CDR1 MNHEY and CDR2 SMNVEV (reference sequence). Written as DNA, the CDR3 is TGTGCCAGCAGTCTGGAGGGGTTAGACAATCAGCCCCAGCATTTT. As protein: CASSLEGLDNQPQHF.

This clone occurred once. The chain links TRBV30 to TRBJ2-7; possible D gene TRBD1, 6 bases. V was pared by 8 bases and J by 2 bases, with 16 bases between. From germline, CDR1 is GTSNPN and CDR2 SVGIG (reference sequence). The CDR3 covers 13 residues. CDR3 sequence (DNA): TGTGCCGGGCGTAGGGGGTCGGCCTACGAGCAGTACTTC. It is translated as CAGRRGSAYEQYF.

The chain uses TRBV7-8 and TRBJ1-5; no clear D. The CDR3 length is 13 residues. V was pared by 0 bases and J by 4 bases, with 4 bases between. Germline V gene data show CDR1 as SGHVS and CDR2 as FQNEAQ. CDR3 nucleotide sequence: TGTGCCAGCAGCTTAGCCTTTAATCAGCCCCAGCATTTT. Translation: CASSLAFNQPQHF.

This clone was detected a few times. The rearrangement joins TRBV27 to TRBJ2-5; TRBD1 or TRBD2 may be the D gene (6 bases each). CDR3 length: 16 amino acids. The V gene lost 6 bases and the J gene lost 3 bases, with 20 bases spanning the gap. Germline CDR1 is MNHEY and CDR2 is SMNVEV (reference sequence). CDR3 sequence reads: CASSSLGGRGEETQYF. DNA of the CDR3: TGTGCCAGCAGCAGCCTCGGGGGCCGAGGCGAAGAGACCCAGTACTTC.

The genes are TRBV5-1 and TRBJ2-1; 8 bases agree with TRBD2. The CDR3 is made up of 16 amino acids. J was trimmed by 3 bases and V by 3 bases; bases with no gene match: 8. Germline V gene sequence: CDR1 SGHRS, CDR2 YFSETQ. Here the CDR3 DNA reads TGCGCCAGCAGCTCGGATTCCGGGACTAGCTACAATGAGCAGTTCTTC. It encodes CASSSDSGTSYNEQFF.

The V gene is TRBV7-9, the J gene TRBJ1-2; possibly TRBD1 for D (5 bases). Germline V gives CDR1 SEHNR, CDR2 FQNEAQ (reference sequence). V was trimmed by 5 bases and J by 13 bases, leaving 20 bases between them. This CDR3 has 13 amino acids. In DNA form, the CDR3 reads TGTGCCAGCAGCCCGGGGAGGGGCGAGGTTGGCACCTTC. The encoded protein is CASSPGRGEVGTF.

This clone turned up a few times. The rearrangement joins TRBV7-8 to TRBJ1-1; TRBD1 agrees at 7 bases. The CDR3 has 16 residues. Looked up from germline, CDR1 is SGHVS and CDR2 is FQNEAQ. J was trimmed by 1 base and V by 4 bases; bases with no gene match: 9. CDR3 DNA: TGTGCCAGCAGCTCAGCGCCAGGGGGTCGGAACACTGAAGCTTTCTTT. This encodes CASSSAPGGRNTEAFF.

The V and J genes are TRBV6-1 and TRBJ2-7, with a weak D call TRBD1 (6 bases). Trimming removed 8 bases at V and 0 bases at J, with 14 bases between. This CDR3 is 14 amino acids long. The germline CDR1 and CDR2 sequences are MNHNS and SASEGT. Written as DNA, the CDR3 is TGTGCCAGCTGGCGGCAGGGGAGCTCCTACGAGCAGTACTTC. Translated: CASWRQGSSYEQYF.

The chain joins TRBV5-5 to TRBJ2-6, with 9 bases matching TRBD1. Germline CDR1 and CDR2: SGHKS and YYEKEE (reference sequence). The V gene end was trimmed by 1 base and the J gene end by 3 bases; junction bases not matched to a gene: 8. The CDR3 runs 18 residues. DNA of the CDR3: TGTGCCAGCAGCTTGTTTGCAGGACAGGGGTTTGGGGCCAACGTCCTGACTTTC. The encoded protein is CASSLFAGQGFGANVLTF.